The clone carrying this T cell receptor (beta chain) was counted between two and nine times. PCR employed 60 Vbeta and 13 Jbeta primers. The table came from immunoSEQ multiplex PCR; TCRdb's copy has only in-frame clones and leaves some out. Among more than 90,000 clones listed, under 80% were seen once. These data are taken from a study of cytomegalovirus exposure and HLA in healthy donors. The CDR3 is 18 residues long. Germline V CDR1 and CDR2: WSHSY, SAAADI. The V gene end was trimmed by 4 bases and the J gene end by 3 bases; junction bases not matched to a gene: 9. The V and J genes are TRBV10-2 and TRBJ2-2, with TRBD2 matching over 12 bases. The sequenced sample consisted of PBMCs. The origin of this receptor is a woman aged 50 to 60 in good health and CMV-seropositive. Here the CDR3 DNA reads TGCGCCAGCAGTGGACTTGGGGCTAGCGGGAGGGACACCGGGGAGCTGTTTTTT. Residues: CASSGLGASGRDTGELFF.